This TCR beta chain was captured in a study of T cells after yellow fever vaccination (dated by TCRdb to between 2017 and 2020). A note on the overall study: The SMART-Seq v4 Ultra Low Input RNA kit was used to prepare libraries from fractions with low cell numbers. Blood samples were taken at several timepoints before and after primary and secondary immunization, and bulk PBMC replicates and cell subsets were isolated. To follow T-cell clones before and after primary and booster YFV17D yellow fever vaccination, bulk TCR alpha and beta repertoires were sequenced over time. The cohort comprised two healthy male donors, one aged 18 to 29 and one aged 30 to 40 years.

This clonotype has just a few counts. It lacks a known antigen. Base quality data are lacking; no much larger clone is found one base away. Points the paper makes about the study in general: Because abundant contaminating clonotypes from the bulk population could be contained in FACS-sorted repertoires, computational filtering was required. Compared with the primary T-cell response, the secondary T-cell response was weaker but faster, peaking on day 5 rather than day 15. A small share of clonotypes was detected in both CD4 and CD8 compartments, with the overlap likely arising from convergent recombination. Only two donors were included in the study, so the extent to which the findings can be generalized is limited. Most clones expanded after primary vaccination (approximately 95% of CD4 and around nine tenths of CD8) were re-detected after the booster, suggesting that broad memory maintenance occurred.

Sequencing instrument: Illumina NovaSeq 6000. TCR cDNA was made using 5'RACE template switching, a step that added a universal primer site and unique molecular identifiers. Priming for cDNA synthesis came from both the TCR alpha and TCR beta constant segments. Two PCR steps were used to amplify libraries, with sample barcodes and sequencing adapters being added in the second step. Sequencing of libraries was performed on Illumina HiSeq 2500 (2x100 bp) or NovaSeq (2x150 bp). The paper's data handling went like this. Reads were demultiplexed and collapsed into UMI consensus sequences with MIGEC, and V(D)J alignment was performed with MiXCR. Vaccine-responding clonotypes were defined with edgeR using replicate PBMC samples, requiring FDR below 0.01 and a log2 fold change above 5 up to day 15. Each bulk clonotype received a CD4 or CD8 identity based on whether the sequenced CD4 or CD8 repertoire contained that clonotype at higher abundance. In-frame beta chains were kept once TCRdb had trimmed the public reads at Q25 with fastp and called clones with MiXCR. Identical CDR3 proteins give one entry, which carries the most common genes and DNA. The authors' filters were not applied to this entry. For this sample the table gives approximately 300,000 distinct CDR3 sequences, of which approximately 11% were detected only once. The ten largest clones take up approximately 3% of the sample.

The intended sense of this specimen's treatment or condition label: live attenuated yellow fever vaccine strain. A standard Ficoll-Paque protocol was used to isolate PBMCs from peripheral blood. CD4 and CD8 T-cell fractions were isolated with Dynabeads CD4 and CD8 positive selection kits. TriZol was used to extract RNA from bulk PBMCs, from CD4 and CD8 fractions, and from dextramer-positive and dextramer-negative fractions. This receptor was obtained from a young man who received the YFV17D yellow fever vaccine. The sequencing used CD4+ T cells sorted from PBMCs, collected 45 days after the yellow fever booster vaccination.

CDR3 protein: CASSWQPGRYNEQFF. The sequenced DNA is TGTGCCAGCAGCTGGCAACCGGGACGTTACAATGAGCAGTTCTTC. The chain couples TRBV11-2 to TRBJ2-1; the D region may be TRBD1 or TRBD2, each matching 5 bases equally. The germline V gene gives CDR1 as SGHAT and CDR2 as FQNNGV. Counted from cysteine to phenylalanine, this CDR3 has 15 amino acids. Of all the DNA, just the CDR3 is kept, 45 bases in frame from base 1. V drops 4 bases and J drops 4 bases, leaving 14 bases in between.